This TCR beta chain derives from a study of T cell responses to AZD1222 COVID-19 vaccine. Study-wide background: The study pooled second doses at about 4 or about 12 weeks.

Only in-frame clones appear in the TCRdb table, and some are missing; sequencing was by immunoSEQ multiplex PCR. Among about 170,000 clones listed, 87% were seen once. Trimming cost V 0 bases and J 8 bases; bases outside gene matches: 6. This CDR3 is 15 amino acids long. The germline V gene has CDR1 LNHNV and CDR2 YYDKDF (reference sequence). The chain combines TRBV15 with TRBJ1-4, with 7 bases aligning to TRBD1. This sample comprised peripheral blood, obtained on day 0 of AZD1222 vaccination. This clonotype was sampled from an adult in good health. The CDR3 DNA sequence: TGTGCCACCAGCAGAGATCCAGGGGGAGGGGAAAAACTGTTTTTT. Translating it yields CATSRDPGGGEKLFF.